One sample yielded the 2 T cell receptor beta chains listed below, sequenced in a study of blood T cell repertoires in COVID-19. Clones were read by immunoSEQ multiplex PCR, and TCRdb kept only the in-frame ones, dropping some. The sample contains tens of thousands of clones, 65% to 90% of which appear only once. Sequenced material: peripheral blood. The receptors come from a man aged 30 to 39 with COVID-19, enrolled during active disease.

The chain combines TRBV7-8 with TRBJ2-2; perhaps TRBD2 as D (5 bases). Trimming removed 3 bases from V and 7 bases from J, with 15 bases in between. Germline V gives CDR1 SGHVS, CDR2 FQNEAQ. This CDR3 comprises 15 residues. DNA of the CDR3: TGTGCCAGCAGCTTCGTGAGAGGGCTAGGCGGGGAGCTGTTTTTT. It translates to CASSFVRGLGGELFF.

V usage is TRBV11-2 and J usage is TRBJ2-7; 13 nucleotides align to TRBD2. The V and J ends lost 0 bases and 2 bases, in that order; junction bases with no gene match: 4. This CDR3 is 17 amino acids long. Germline loops: CDR1 SGHAT, CDR2 FQNNGV. Here the CDR3 reads CASSLDGLAGVPYEQYF. CDR3 DNA sequence: TGTGCCAGCAGCTTAGATGGACTAGCGGGAGTTCCCTACGAGCAGTACTTC.